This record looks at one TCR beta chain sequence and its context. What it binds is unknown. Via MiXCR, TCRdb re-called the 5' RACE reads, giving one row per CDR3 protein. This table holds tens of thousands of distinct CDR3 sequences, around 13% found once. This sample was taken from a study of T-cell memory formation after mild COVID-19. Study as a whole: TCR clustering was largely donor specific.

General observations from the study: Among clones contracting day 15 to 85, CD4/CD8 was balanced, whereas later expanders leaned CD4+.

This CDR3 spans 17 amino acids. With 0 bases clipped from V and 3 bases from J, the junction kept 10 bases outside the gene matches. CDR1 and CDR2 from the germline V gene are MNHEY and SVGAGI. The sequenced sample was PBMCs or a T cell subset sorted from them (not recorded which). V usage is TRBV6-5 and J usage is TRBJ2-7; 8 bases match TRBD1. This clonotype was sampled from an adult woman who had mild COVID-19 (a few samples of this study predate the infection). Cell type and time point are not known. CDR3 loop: CASSYSSGGARGYEQYF. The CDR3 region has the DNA TGTGCCAGCAGTTACTCTTCAGGGGGCGCGAGGGGCTACGAGCAGTACTTC.